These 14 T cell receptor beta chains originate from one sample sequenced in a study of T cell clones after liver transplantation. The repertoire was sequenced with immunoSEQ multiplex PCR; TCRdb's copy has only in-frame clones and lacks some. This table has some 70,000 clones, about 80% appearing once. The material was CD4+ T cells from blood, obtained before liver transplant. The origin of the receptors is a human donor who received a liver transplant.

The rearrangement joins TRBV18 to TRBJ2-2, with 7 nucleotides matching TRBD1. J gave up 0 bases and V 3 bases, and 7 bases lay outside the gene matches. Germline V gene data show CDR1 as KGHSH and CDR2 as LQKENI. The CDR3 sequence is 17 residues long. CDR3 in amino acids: CASSPDRVTPNTGELFF. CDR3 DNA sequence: TGTGCCAGCTCACCCGACAGGGTAACTCCGAACACCGGGGAGCTGTTTTTT. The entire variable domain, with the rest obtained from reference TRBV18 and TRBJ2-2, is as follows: NAGVMQNPRHLVRRRGQEARLRCSPMKGHSHVYWYRQLPEEGLKFMVYLQKENIIDESGMPKERFSAEFPKEGPSILRIQQVVRGDSAAYFCASSPDRVTPNTGELFFGEGSRLTVL.

As DNA, the CDR3 is TGTGCCAGCTCACCACTCGACAGGGTGGGCGAGCAGTACTTC. It specifies CASSPLDRVGEQYF. The J gene is TRBJ2-7, the V gene TRBV18; 7 nucleotides line up with TRBD1. This CDR3 has 14 amino acids. Looked up from germline, CDR1 is KGHSH and CDR2 is LQKENI. Trimming cost V 1 base and J 6 bases; bases outside gene matches: 6. Looking up the rest from reference TRBV18 and TRBJ2-7 gives the full variable domain: NAGVMQNPRHLVRRRGQEARLRCSPMKGHSHVYWYRQLPEEGLKFMVYLQKENIIDESGMPKERFSAEFPKEGPSILRIQQVVRGDSAAYFCASSPLDRVGEQYFGPGTRLTVT.

CDR3 loop: CASSPQGILGTGELFF. The CDR3 DNA is TGTGCCAGCAGCCCTCAGGGTATATTGGGAACCGGGGAGCTGTTTTTT. The rearrangement joins TRBV9 to TRBJ2-2; D might be TRBD1 (5 bases). The CDR3 has 16 residues. CDR1 is SGDLS, CDR2 YYNGEE, per germline. The V end was cut by 4 bases, the J end by 5 bases, with 18 bases between.

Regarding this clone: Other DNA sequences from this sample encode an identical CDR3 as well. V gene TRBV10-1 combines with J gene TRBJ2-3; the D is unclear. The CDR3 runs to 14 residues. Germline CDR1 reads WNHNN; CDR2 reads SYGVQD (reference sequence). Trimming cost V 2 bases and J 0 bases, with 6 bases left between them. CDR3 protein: CASSEKASTDTQYF. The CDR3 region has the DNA TGCGCCAGCAGTGAGAAAGCTAGCACAGATACGCAGTATTTT.

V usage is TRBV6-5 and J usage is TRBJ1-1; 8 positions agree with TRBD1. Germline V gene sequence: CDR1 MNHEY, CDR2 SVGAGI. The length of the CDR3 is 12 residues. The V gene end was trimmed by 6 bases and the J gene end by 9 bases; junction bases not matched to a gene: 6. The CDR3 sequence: CASSPRQGKAFF. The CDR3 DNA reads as TGTGCCAGCAGCCCCCGACAGGGGAAAGCTTTCTTT.

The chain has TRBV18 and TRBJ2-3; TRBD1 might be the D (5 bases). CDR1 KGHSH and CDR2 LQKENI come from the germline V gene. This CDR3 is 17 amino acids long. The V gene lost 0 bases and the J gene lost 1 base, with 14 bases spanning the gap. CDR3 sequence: CASSPPYRGPGTDTQYF. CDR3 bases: TGTGCCAGCTCACCACCGTATAGGGGTCCGGGCACAGATACGCAGTATTTT.

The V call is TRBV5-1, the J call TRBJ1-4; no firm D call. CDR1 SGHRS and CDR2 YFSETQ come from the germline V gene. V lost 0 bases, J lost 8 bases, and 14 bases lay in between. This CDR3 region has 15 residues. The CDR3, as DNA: TGCGCCAGCAGCTTGGGCGGGGATGTCCGGGAAAAACTGTTTTTT. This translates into CASSLGGDVREKLFF.

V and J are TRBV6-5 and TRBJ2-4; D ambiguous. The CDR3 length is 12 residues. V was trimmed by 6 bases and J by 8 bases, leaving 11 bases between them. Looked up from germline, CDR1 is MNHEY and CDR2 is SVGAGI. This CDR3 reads CASSPDRDIQYF. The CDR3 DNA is TGTGCCAGCAGCCCAGACCGGGACATTCAGTACTTC.

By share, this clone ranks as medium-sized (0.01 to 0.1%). This chain's CDR3 is CASTYLGGALGNQPQHF. The CDR3 DNA is TGTGCCAGCACCTACCTCGGGGGCGCCCTAGGAAATCAGCCCCAGCATTTT. The chain recombines TRBV28 with TRBJ1-5; weak D call: TRBD1 (6 bases). The germline V gene has CDR1 MDHEN and CDR2 SYDVKM. The CDR3 contains 17 residues. Trimming pared 7 bases from V and 4 bases from J, leaving 23 bases between.

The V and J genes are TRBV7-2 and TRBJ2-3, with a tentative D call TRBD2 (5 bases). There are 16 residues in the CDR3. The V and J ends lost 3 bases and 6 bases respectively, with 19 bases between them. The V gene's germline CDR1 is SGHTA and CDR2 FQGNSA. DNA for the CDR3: TGTGCCAGCAGCTTTTCGAGGGCAGCTTCTACGGATACGCAGTATTTT. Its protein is CASSFSRAASTDTQYF.

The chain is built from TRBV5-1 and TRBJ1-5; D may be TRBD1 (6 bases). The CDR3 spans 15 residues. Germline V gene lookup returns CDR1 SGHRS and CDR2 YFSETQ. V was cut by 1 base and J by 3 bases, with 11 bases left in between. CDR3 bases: TGCGCCAGCAGCTTGAATGGACAGTACAATCAGCCCCAGCATTTT. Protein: CASSLNGQYNQPQHF.

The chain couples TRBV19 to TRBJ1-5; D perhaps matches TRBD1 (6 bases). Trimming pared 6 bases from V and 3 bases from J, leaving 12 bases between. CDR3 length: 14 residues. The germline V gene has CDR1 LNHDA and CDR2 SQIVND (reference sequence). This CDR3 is CASSVGQPNQPQHF. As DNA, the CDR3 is TGTGCCAGTAGCGTAGGACAGCCCAATCAGCCCCAGCATTTT.

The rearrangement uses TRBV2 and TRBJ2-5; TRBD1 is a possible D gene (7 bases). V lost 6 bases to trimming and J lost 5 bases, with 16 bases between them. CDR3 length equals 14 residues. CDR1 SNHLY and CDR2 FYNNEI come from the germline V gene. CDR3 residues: CASRDRTGAETQYF. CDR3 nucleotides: TGTGCCAGCAGGGACAGGACGGGGGCGGAGACCCAGTACTTC. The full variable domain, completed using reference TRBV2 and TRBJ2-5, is EPEVTQTPSHQVTQMGQEVILRCVPISNHLYFYWYRQILGQKVEFLVSFYNNEISEKSEIFDDQFSVERPDGSNFTLKIRSTKLEDSAMYFCASRDRTGAETQYFGPGTRLLVL.

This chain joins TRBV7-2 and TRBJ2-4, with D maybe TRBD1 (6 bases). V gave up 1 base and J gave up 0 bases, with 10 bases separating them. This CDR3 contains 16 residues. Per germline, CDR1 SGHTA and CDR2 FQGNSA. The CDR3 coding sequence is TGTGCCAGCAGCTTAGACGACAGGCCAGCCAAAAACATTCAGTACTTC. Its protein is CASSLDDRPAKNIQYF.